The next 30 T cell receptor beta chains were all read from a single sample in a study of shared clonotypes between healthy human individuals (TCRdb year 2020). Library preparation employed the immunoSEQ multiplex PCR assay. TCRdb's version of the immuneACCESS table is confined to in-frame rearrangements and falls short of the full clone set. An unresolved V gene accounts for under half of the shortfall where checked; the remainder is of unknown origin. For this sample there are about 1.1 million clones; around 82% appear just once. Of the sample, 0.52% is held by the ten largest clones. Input material: memory CD4+ T cells from PBMCs. According to the study, the label for this sample's cell subset or site signals: CD45RA-negative fraction. The receptors shown here come from a man aged 18-30 years in good health. Some clones in this sample may be carry-over from other donors' samples.

This clone has only one observation. The limits of the CDR3 on the DNA are not certain, so only TCRdb's listed CDR3 is given. J is TRBJ2-3 and V is TRBV2; the table's D call TRBD2 went unverified against the DNA. The CDR3 has 13 residues if both end residues are counted. The V gene's germline CDR1 is SNHLY and CDR2 FYNNEI. CDR3 in amino acids: CASSDVAGGTPPF.

The gene calls are TRBV29-1 and TRBJ2-1, with 8 positions matching TRBD1. The CDR3 is made up of 16 amino acids. The germline gives CDR1 SQVTM, CDR2 ANQGSEA. Trimming cost V 4 bases and J 0 bases; bases outside gene matches: 8. CDR3 loop: CSVGPQGAASYNEQFF. CDR3 in DNA: TGCAGCGTTGGACCCCAGGGGGCCGCCTCCTACAATGAGCAGTTCTTC.

The rearrangement joins TRBV5-4 to TRBJ2-5, with 9 bases matching TRBD1. Germline loops: CDR1 SGHNT, CDR2 YYREEE (reference sequence). The CDR3 contains 13 residues. J gave up 11 bases and V 4 bases, and 9 bases lay outside the gene matches. This chain's CDR3 is CASSRDRVGEQYF. The CDR3 nucleotides are TGTGCCAGCAGCCGGGACAGGGTGGGAGAGCAGTACTTC.

CDR3 coding DNA: TGTGCCAGCAGCCCTTACGGGGACTACACTGAAGCTTTCTTT. Translated, it gives CASSPYGDYTEAFF. The V and J genes are TRBV11-2 and TRBJ1-1, with a possible D match to TRBD1 (5 bases). Germline assignment: CDR1 SGHAT and CDR2 FQNNGV. V was cut by 5 bases and J by 3 bases, with 13 bases left in between. CDR3 length: 14 amino acids. Drawing the rest from reference TRBV11-2 and TRBJ1-1, the complete variable domain is EAGVAQSPRYKIIEKRQSVAFWCNPISGHATLYWYQQILGQGPKLLIQFQNNGVVDDSQLPKDRFSAERLKGVDSTLKIQPAKLEDSAVYLCASSPYGDYTEAFFGQGTRLTVV.

The chain links TRBV6-4 to TRBJ2-7, with D tentatively TRBD2 (6 bases). Germline V gives CDR1 MRHNA, CDR2 SNTAGT. There are 13 residues in the CDR3. The V and J ends lost 2 bases and 6 bases respectively, with 11 bases between them. CDR3 in amino acids: CASSDTPEGEQYF. As DNA, the CDR3 is TGTGCCAGCAGTGACACCCCGGAGGGCGAGCAGTACTTC.

The chain employs TRBV5-4 and TRBJ2-5, with D tentatively TRBD2 (6 bases). CDR1 and CDR2 (germline): SGHNT, YYREEE (reference sequence). V lost 4 bases and J lost 4, with 14 bases in between. The CDR3 has 14 residues. CDR3 sequence (DNA): TGTGCCAGCAGCCGGGACTTTGCTTCAGAGACCCAGTACTTC. It encodes CASSRDFASETQYF.

As concerns this clone: This sample also contains other DNA sequences that code for the same CDR3. The chain recombines TRBV19 with TRBJ2-3, with 7 bases that match TRBD2. The CDR3 length is 14 residues. CDR1 LNHDA and CDR2 SQIVND come from the germline V gene (reference sequence). The ends lost 4 bases at V and 5 bases at J; junction bases unmatched: 6. CDR3 DNA: TGTGCCAGTAGTACCCGACTAGCAGGAGATACGCAGTATTTT. This gives the protein CASSTRLAGDTQYF.

The chain joins TRBV27 to TRBJ2-1; no definite D call. The V gene lost 5 bases and the J gene lost 4 bases, with 3 bases spanning the gap. This CDR3 spans 11 amino acids. The V gene's germline CDR1 is MNHEY and CDR2 SMNVEV (reference sequence). The CDR3 sequence: CASSHYNEQFF. The CDR3 DNA is TGTGCCAGCAGTCATTACAATGAGCAGTTCTTC.

The rearrangement links TRBV28 to TRBJ2-3; 10 bases map to TRBD2. V lost 3 bases to trimming and J lost 0 bases; unmatched junction nucleotides: 6. This CDR3 region has 17 residues. CDR1 is MDHEN and CDR2 is SYDVKM in the germline V gene. The CDR3 loop is CASSLLFSGRSTDTQYF. The CDR3 nucleotides read TGTGCCAGCAGTTTGCTCTTTAGCGGGAGGAGCACAGATACGCAGTATTTT.

The J gene is TRBJ1-2, the V gene TRBV29-1; 10 nucleotides agree with TRBD1. The CDR3 is 11 amino acids. V lost 6 bases to trimming and J lost 8 bases; unmatched junction nucleotides: 3. Looked up from germline, CDR1 is SQVTM and CDR2 is ANQGSEA. The CDR3 here is CSVGDRGGYTF. DNA of the CDR3: TGCAGCGTCGGGGACAGGGGCGGCTACACCTTC.

This clone was detected only a few times. The chain couples TRBV9 to TRBJ1-3; D not certain. Trimming took 1 base from V and 2 from J, leaving 7 bases between them. This CDR3 is built from 14 residues. Germline lookup yields CDR1 SGDLS and CDR2 YYNGEE. This CDR3 reads CASSVIGPGNTIYF. The CDR3 DNA follows: TGTGCCAGCAGCGTAATCGGGCCTGGAAACACCATATATTTT. The whole variable domain, remainder taken from reference TRBV9 and TRBJ1-3, is DSGVTQTPKHLITATGQRVTLRCSPRSGDLSVYWYQQSLDQGLQFLIQYYNGEERAKGNILERFSAQQFPDLHSELNLSSLELGDSALYFCASSVIGPGNTIYFGEGSWLTVV.

The V gene is TRBV5-1, the J gene TRBJ1-2; 9 bases are shared with TRBD1. Losses at the gene ends were 4 bases for V and 4 bases for J; bases not matched to a gene: 5. Germline CDR1 reads SGHRS; CDR2 reads YFSETQ. This CDR3 region has 14 residues. This CDR3 is CASSEGQGSYGYTF. CDR3 in DNA: TGCGCCAGCAGCGAGGGACAGGGCTCCTATGGCTACACCTTC. Filled out from reference TRBV5-1 and TRBJ1-2, the complete variable domain reads KAGVTQTPRYLIKTRGQQVTLSCSPISGHRSVSWYQQTPGQGLQFLFEYFSETQRNKGNFPGRFSGRQFSNSRSEMNVSTLELGDSALYLCASSEGQGSYGYTFGSGTRLTVV.

The chain uses TRBV5-8 and TRBJ2-2, with 8 positions matching TRBD2. CDR1 and CDR2 (germline): SGHTS, YDEGEE. J lost 4 bases, V lost 5 bases, and 7 bases had no gene match. The CDR3 totals 15 residues. The CDR3 DNA reads as TGTGCCAGCAGGGGGCGACTAGCGATCACCGGGGAGCTGTTTTTT. Protein product: CASRGRLAITGELFF.

The chain recombines TRBV6-5 with TRBJ1-6, with D possibly TRBD1 on 6 matching bases. The CDR3 runs to 15 residues. CDR1 is MNHEY, CDR2 SVGAGI, per germline. Trimming took 6 bases from V and 7 from J, leaving 16 bases between them. CDR3 bases: TGTGCCAGCAGGCCGCTACAGGGATCAAATTCACCCCTCCACTTT. Protein: CASRPLQGSNSPLHF.

The CDR3 bases are TGTGCCAGCTTCGGACTAGCCGTCCTCACAGATACGCAGTATTTT. Its protein is CASFGLAVLTDTQYF. This rearrangement joins TRBV2 to TRBJ2-3; TRBD2 agrees at 8 bases. CDR3 length equals 15 residues. The germline gives CDR1 SNHLY, CDR2 FYNNEI. V gave up 8 bases and J gave up 2 bases; unmatched junction bases: 9.

The chain recombines TRBV27 with TRBJ2-5; D gene ambiguous. Germline CDR1 MNHEY, CDR2 SMNVEV (reference sequence). Trimming took off 7 bases at V and 2 bases at J, with 5 bases between the two ends. The CDR3 contains 11 residues. The CDR3 sequence is CASKQQETQYF. The CDR3, as DNA: TGTGCCAGCAAACAACAAGAGACCCAGTACTTC.

The chain joins TRBV6-5 to TRBJ2-5, with D perhaps being TRBD1 or TRBD2 (5 bases each). Germline CDR1 reads MNHEY; CDR2 reads SVGAGI. The CDR3 extends over 16 amino acids. With 4 bases removed from V and 2 bases from J, the gap between germline ends came to 17 bases. This CDR3 is CASSLRPGGGQETQYF. The CDR3 region has the DNA TGTGCCAGCAGTTTGAGACCGGGTGGGGGACAAGAGACCCAGTACTTC.

The table lists this clone with a few counts. The chain joins TRBV6-5 to TRBJ2-5; TRBD2 is a possible D gene (6 bases). The CDR3 sequence is 14 residues long. The germline V gene encodes CDR1 MNHEY and CDR2 SVGAGI. V was cut by 6 bases and J by 5 bases, with 16 bases left in between. CDR3 sequence: CASSSGGMTETQYF. The CDR3 DNA sequence: TGTGCCAGCAGCTCAGGAGGGATGACGGAGACCCAGTACTTC.

The gene calls are TRBV6-1 and TRBJ1-4; 10 bases fit TRBD1. Trimming at V came to 3 bases and at J to 7 bases, leaving 5 bases not matched to a gene. This CDR3 has 15 amino acids. Germline assignment: CDR1 MNHNS and CDR2 SASEGT. CDR3 in DNA: TGTGCCAGCAGTGAGTCCGGGACAGGGGTTGAAAAACTGTTTTTT. It codes for CASSESGTGVEKLFF.

V usage is TRBV28 and J usage is TRBJ1-5; 7 nucleotides align to TRBD1. This CDR3 has 16 residues. Trimming cost V 6 bases and J 1 base; bases outside gene matches: 9. The germline V gene has CDR1 MDHEN and CDR2 SYDVKM. The DNA of the CDR3 is TGTGCCAGCAGCGGCGTACAGGGGATAAGCAATCAGCCCCAGCATTTT. It yields the protein CASSGVQGISNQPQHF.

V and J are TRBV19 and TRBJ1-1; D is uncertain. Germline V gene lookup returns CDR1 LNHDA and CDR2 SQIVND (reference sequence). Trimming removed 7 bases at V and 0 bases at J, with 12 bases between. This CDR3 has 14 residues. As DNA, the CDR3 is TGTGCCAGTACCCCTCGGGTGATGAACACTGAAGCTTTCTTT. It yields the protein CASTPRVMNTEAFF.

The chain uses TRBV28 and TRBJ2-6, with D hard to call. Trimming took off 5 bases at V and 11 bases at J, with 13 bases between the two ends. Looked up from germline, CDR1 is MDHEN and CDR2 is SYDVKM. The CDR3 extends over 13 amino acids. CDR3 DNA: TGTGCCAGCAGTCGAATATCTGACTACGTCCTGACTTTC. It is translated as CASSRISDYVLTF.

As DNA, the CDR3 is TGTGCCTCCTGCGGGAGCGGCTGGGAGACCCAGTACTTC. It is translated as CASCGSGWETQYF. The chain couples TRBV28 to TRBJ2-5; 7 bases align to TRBD2. V trimming: 11 bases; J trimming: 5 bases; junction bases outside the gene matches: 11. Germline V gene data show CDR1 as MDHEN and CDR2 as SYDVKM. The CDR3 loop spans 13 amino acids.

CDR3: CATSRDRGGTGWDEQFF. DNA for the CDR3: TGTGCCACCAGCAGAGATAGGGGCGGAACCGGGTGGGATGAGCAGTTCTTC. The chain recombines TRBV15 with TRBJ2-1; possible D gene TRBD1, 5 bases. Trimming removed 0 bases at V and 8 bases at J, with 20 bases between. The CDR3 is 17 amino acids. The V gene's germline CDR1 is LNHNV and CDR2 YYDKDF (reference sequence).

The chain has TRBV5-1 and TRBJ2-5, with 7 bases lining up with TRBD1. The CDR3 totals 14 residues. Looked up from germline, CDR1 is SGHRS and CDR2 is YFSETQ. Germline trimming cut 2 bases from V and 3 bases from J; bases unmatched to any gene: 4. The CDR3: CASSFSGTEETQYF. The CDR3 nucleotides read TGCGCCAGCAGCTTTTCCGGGACAGAAGAGACCCAGTACTTC.

The table lists this clone with many counts. The chain links TRBV5-1 to TRBJ2-5, with 13 bases matching TRBD2. CDR1 SGHRS and CDR2 YFSETQ come from the germline V gene. The CDR3 totals 15 residues. The V and J ends lost 4 bases and 3 bases, in that order; junction bases with no gene match: 3. This CDR3 reads CASSTGTSGKETQYF. Written as DNA, the CDR3 is TGCGCCAGCAGCACCGGGACTAGCGGGAAAGAGACCCAGTACTTC.

As regards this clone: Other DNA sequences in this specimen translate into the identical CDR3. The gene calls are TRBV9 and TRBJ2-7; 13 bases match TRBD2. After removal of 0 bases from V and 7 bases from J, the junction contained 4 bases not matched to a gene. CDR3 length equals 15 residues. Germline assignment: CDR1 SGDLS and CDR2 YYNGEE. The chain's CDR3 is CASSVEGLAGVEQYF. DNA for the CDR3: TGTGCCAGCAGCGTAGAAGGACTAGCGGGAGTTGAGCAGTACTTC. Complete variable domain (other parts from reference TRBV9 and TRBJ2-7): DSGVTQTPKHLITATGQRVTLRCSPRSGDLSVYWYQQSLDQGLQFLIQYYNGEERAKGNILERFSAQQFPDLHSELNLSSLELGDSALYFCASSVEGLAGVEQYFGPGTRLTVT.

The gene calls are TRBV27 and TRBJ1-1; D ambiguous. The CDR3 has 15 amino acids. Germline V gene lookup returns CDR1 MNHEY and CDR2 SMNVEV (reference sequence). V lost 4 bases and J 0 bases, leaving 12 bases between the germline ends. CDR3: CASSSRGHMNTEAFF. CDR3 nucleotide sequence: TGTGCCAGCAGTTCACGGGGTCACATGAACACTGAAGCTTTCTTT.

This clone was seen only a few times. The V and J genes are TRBV5-8 and TRBJ1-1, with D perhaps matching TRBD1 (5 bases). V was shortened by 4 bases and J by 0 bases, with 10 bases between the two germline ends. The CDR3 loop spans 14 amino acids. Germline V gene data show CDR1 as SGHTS and CDR2 as YDEGEE. CDR3 DNA: TGTGCCAGCAGCGCCGGGACGGTGAACACTGAAGCTTTCTTT. Protein: CASSAGTVNTEAFF.

This clone has a handful of counts. The rearrangement joins TRBV18 to TRBJ1-4, with 8 bases matching TRBD1. The CDR3 loop spans 16 amino acids. The V segment lost 6 bases and the J segment 1 base; nucleotides outside the gene matches: 7. Looked up from germline, CDR1 is KGHSH and CDR2 is LQKENI. CDR3 coding DNA: TGTGCCAGCTCTCTGCAGGGGGCTGGAACTAATGAAAAACTGTTTTTT. Translation gives CASSLQGAGTNEKLFF.